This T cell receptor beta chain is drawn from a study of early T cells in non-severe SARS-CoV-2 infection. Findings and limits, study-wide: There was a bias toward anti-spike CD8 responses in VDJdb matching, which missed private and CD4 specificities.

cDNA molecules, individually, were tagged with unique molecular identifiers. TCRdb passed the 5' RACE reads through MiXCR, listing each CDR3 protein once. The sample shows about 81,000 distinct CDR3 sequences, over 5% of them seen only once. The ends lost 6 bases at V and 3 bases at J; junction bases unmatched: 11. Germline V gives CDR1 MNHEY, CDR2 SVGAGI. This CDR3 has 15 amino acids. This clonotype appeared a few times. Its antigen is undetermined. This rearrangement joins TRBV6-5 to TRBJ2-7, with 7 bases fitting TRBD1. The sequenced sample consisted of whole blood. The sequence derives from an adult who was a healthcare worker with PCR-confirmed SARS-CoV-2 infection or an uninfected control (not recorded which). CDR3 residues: CASSWTGLSFYEQYF. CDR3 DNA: TGTGCCAGCAGCTGGACAGGCCTAAGTTTCTACGAGCAGTACTTC.